This T cell receptor beta chain was recovered during a study of blood T cell repertoires in COVID-19. As for the study in general: Donors in the United States, Italy and Spain gave samples during acute or convalescent COVID-19. Sources were T cells, B-cell-depleted T cells, or PBMCs; the material itself was cDNA or gDNA.

Under the authors' procedure: Amplification with reference gene primers provided the estimates of nucleated cell counts. TCRdb's table, derived via immunoSEQ multiplex PCR, lists solely in-frame clones and lacks some. V, J and clone size reflect that table, while D and trimming were determined from the DNA. In the table there are approximately 280,000 clones, approximately 86% of which are singletons. V was pared by 7 bases and J by 8 bases, with 20 bases between. The CDR3 runs 15 residues. Germline values: CDR1 SNHLY, CDR2 FYNNEI. The material sequenced was peripheral blood. The chain is built from TRBV2 and TRBJ1-4; a weak D match, TRBD1 (5 bases). This sequence originates from a man aged 18 to 30 with active or convalescent COVID-19. CDR3 protein: CASTKGTVVGEKLFF. CDR3 nucleotides: TGTGCCAGCACCAAAGGGACTGTGGTTGGGGAAAAACTGTTTTTT.